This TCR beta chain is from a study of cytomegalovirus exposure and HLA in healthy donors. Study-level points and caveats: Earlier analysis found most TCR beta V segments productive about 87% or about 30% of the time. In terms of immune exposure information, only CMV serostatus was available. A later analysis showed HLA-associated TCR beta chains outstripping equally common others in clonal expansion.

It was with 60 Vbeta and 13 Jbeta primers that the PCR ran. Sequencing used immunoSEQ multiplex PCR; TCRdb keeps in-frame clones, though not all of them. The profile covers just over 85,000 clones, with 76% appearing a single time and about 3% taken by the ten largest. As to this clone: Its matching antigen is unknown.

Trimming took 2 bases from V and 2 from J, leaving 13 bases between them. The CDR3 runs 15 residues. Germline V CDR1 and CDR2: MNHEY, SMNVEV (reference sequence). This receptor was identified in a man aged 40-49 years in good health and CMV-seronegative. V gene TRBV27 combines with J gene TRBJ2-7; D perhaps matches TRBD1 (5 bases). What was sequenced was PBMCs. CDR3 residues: CASSLAVTGAYEQYF. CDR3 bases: TGTGCCAGCAGTTTAGCGGTAACAGGCGCCTACGAGCAGTACTTC.